Listed below are T cell receptor beta chains from one sample, sequenced in a study of cytomegalovirus exposure and HLA in healthy donors. The assay was immunoSEQ multiplex PCR, and TCRdb's table has in-frame clones only and misses some. In the table there are under 200,000 clones, about 88% of which are singletons. The sequenced sample consisted of PBMCs. Every receptor here comes from a young woman in good health and CMV-seronegative. Each CDR3 is given with its conserved first and last residue. The D gene is left open where the match is weak. Part of the rows lack a size; the others show once, few, many or a class for expanded clones.

V gene,clone size,D gene,J gene,CDR3 DNA,CDR3 protein
TRBV5-4,NA,TRBD1,TRBJ1-2,TGTGCCAGCAGCTTCGACAGGGACTATGGCTACACCTTC,CASSFDRDYGYTF
TRBV4-3,NA,NA,TRBJ2-3,TGCGCCAGCAGCCAAGATTTTTCGGCAGATACGCAGTATTTT,CASSQDFSADTQYF
TRBV9,once,TRBD1,TRBJ2-2,TGTGCCAGCAGCGTAGGGGGACAGGGAACCGGGGAGCTGTTTTTT,CASSVGGQGTGELFF
TRBV21-1,NA,NA,TRBJ2-2,TGTGCCAGCAGCAAAGGATTCGGGGGGCGAGCCGGGGAGCTGTTTTTT,CASSKGFGGRAGELFF
TRBV7-2,NA,TRBD2,TRBJ2-1,TGTGCCAGCAGCCTTGGTAGTAGCGGGCAGGATGAGCAGTTCTTC,CASSLGSSGQDEQFF
TRBV27,NA,NA,TRBJ1-5,TGTGCCAGCAGCCCGAAGGGGAATAGCAATCAGCCCCAGCATTTT,CASSPKGNSNQPQHF
TRBV5-6,NA,NA,TRBJ2-5,TGTGCCAGCAGCCCTTACCGACTAGAAGGGTCCCAAGAGACCCAGTACTTC,CASSPYRLEGSQETQYF
TRBV19,NA,NA,TRBJ2-3,TGTGCCAGTAGTATCCCGGAGAGCCCAGATACGCAGTATTTT,CASSIPESPDTQYF
TRBV6-5,NA,TRBD2,TRBJ2-3,TGTGCCAGCAGTTACACACCACTAGCGGGAGCTGATACGCAGTATTTT,CASSYTPLAGADTQYF
TRBV9,NA,TRBD2,TRBJ2-3,TGTGCCAGCAGCGGGGCGGGAGTGGGGGTTACGCAGTATTTT,CASSGAGVGVTQYF
TRBV28,NA,NA,TRBJ1-2,TGTGCCAGCAGTCCATATAAGGGAGATGGCTACACCTTC,CASSPYKGDGYTF
TRBV29-1,NA,NA,TRBJ1-1,TGCAGCGTTGTAGAGGGAGTGAACACTGAAGCTTTCTTT,CSVVEGVNTEAFF
TRBV5-1,few,NA,TRBJ1-4,TGCGCCAGCAGCTTATATCACCGGACAGCTAATGAAAAACTGTTTTTT,CASSLYHRTANEKLFF
TRBV9,NA,NA,TRBJ1-1,TGTGCCAGCAGCCCCAGTGGGGGACTCACTGAAGCTTTCTTT,CASSPSGGLTEAFF
TRBV5-1,NA,NA,TRBJ2-7,TGCGCCAGCAGCTTGAGACCCCCCGGGGCCTACGAGCAGTACTTC,CASSLRPPGAYEQYF